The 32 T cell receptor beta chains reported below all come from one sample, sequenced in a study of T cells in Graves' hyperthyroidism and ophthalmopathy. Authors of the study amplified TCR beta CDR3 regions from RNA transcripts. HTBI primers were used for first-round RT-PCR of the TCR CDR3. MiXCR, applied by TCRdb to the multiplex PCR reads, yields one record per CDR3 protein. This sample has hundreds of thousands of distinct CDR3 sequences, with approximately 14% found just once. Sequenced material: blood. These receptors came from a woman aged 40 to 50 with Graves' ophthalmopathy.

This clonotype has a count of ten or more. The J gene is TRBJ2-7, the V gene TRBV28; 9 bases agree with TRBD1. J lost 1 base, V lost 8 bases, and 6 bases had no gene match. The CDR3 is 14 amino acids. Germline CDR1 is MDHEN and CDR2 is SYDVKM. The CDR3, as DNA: TGTGCCAGCTATGACAGGGGGACTTCCTACGAGCAGTACTTC. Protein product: CASYDRGTSYEQYF.

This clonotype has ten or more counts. The CDR3 loop is CAISESFETEQFF. CDR3 nucleotides: TGTGCCATCAGTGAGTCCTTCGAGACTGAGCAGTTCTTC. The V call is TRBV10-3, the J call TRBJ2-1; D remains unclear. CDR1 is ENHRY and CDR2 is SYGVKD in the germline V gene. The CDR3 consists of 13 residues. V dropped 0 bases and J dropped 9 bases, with 9 bases sitting between them.

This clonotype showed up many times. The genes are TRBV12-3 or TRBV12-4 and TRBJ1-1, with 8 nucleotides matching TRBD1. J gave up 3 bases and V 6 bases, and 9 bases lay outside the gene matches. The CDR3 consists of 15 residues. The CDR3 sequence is CASSSRDRWDTEAFF. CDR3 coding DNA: TGTGCCAGCAGCTCCAGGGACAGGTGGGACACTGAAGCTTTCTTT.

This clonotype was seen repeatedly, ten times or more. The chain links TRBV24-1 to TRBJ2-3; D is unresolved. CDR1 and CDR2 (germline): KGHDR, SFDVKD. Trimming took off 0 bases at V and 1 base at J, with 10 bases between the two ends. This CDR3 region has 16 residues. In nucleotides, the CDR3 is TGTGCCACCAGTGATTTGGCCCATCGGGGCACAGATACGCAGTATTTT. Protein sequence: CATSDLAHRGTDTQYF.

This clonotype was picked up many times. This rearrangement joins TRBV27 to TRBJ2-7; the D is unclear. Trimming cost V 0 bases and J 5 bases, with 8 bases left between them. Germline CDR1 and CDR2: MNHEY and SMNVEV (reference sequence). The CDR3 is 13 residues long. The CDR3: CASSLSEDHEQYF. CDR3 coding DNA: TGTGCCAGCAGTTTATCAGAAGACCACGAGCAGTACTTC.

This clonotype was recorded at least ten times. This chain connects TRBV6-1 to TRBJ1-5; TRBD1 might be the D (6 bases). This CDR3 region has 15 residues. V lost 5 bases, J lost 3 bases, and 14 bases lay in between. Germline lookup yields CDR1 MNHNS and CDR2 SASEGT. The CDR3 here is CASSKTGLLNQPQHF. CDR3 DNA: TGTGCCAGCAGTAAGACAGGACTACTCAATCAGCCCCAGCATTTT.

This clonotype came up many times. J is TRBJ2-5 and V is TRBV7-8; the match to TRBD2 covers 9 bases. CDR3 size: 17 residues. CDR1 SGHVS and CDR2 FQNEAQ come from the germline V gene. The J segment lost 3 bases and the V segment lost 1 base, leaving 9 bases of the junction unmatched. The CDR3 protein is CASSLVFSGSEKETQYF. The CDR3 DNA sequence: TGTGCCAGCAGCTTAGTTTTTAGCGGGAGCGAAAAAGAGACCCAGTACTTC.

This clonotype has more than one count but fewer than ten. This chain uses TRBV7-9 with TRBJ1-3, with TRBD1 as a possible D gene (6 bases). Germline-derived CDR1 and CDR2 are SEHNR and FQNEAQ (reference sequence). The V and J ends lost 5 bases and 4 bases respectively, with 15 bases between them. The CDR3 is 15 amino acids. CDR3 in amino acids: CASSLQVGTGNTIYF. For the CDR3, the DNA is TGTGCCAGCAGCCTTCAGGTCGGGACAGGAAACACCATATATTTT.

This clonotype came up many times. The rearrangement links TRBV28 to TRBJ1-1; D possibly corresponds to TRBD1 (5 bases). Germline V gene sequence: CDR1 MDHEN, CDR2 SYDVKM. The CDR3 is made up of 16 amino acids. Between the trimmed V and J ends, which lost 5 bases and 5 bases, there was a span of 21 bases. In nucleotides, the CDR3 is TGTGCCAGCAGTCCGACACCTACGTTGGGGGATACTGAAGCTTTCTTT. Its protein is CASSPTPTLGDTEAFF.

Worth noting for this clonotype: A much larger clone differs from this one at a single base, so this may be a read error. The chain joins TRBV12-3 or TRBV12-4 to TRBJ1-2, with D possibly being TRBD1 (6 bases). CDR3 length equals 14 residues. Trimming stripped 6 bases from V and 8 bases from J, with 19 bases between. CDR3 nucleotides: TGTGCCAGCAGCGGGGGGGCGAATTTGAGGGGCTACACCTTC. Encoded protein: CASSGGANLRGYTF.

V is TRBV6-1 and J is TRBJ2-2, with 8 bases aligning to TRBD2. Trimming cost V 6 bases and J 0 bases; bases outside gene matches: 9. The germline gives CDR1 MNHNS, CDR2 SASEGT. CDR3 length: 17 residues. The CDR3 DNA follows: TGTGCCAGCAGCCCTCAGGCGGGGGGCTCGAACACCGGGGAGCTGTTTTTT. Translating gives CASSPQAGGSNTGELFF.

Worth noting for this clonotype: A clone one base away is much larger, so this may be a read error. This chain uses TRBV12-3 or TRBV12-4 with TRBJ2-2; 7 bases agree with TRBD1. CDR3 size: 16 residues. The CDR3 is CAGSLGQVEDTGELFF. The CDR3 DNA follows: TGTGCCGGCAGTTTAGGACAGGTGGAGGACACCGGGGAGCTGTTTTTT.

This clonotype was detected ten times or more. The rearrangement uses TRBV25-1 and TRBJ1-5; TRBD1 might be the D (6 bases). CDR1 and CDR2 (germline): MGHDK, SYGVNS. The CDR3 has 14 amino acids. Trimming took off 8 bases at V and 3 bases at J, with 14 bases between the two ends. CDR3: CASGLQGDNQPQHF. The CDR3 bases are TGTGCCAGCGGGCTACAGGGAGACAATCAGCCCCAGCATTTT.

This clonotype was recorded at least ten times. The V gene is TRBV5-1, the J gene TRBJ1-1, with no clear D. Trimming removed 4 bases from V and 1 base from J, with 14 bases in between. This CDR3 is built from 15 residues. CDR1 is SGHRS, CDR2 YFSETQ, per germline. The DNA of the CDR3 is TGCGCCAGCAGCCTCCGGCCACAAGGGAACACTGAAGCTTTCTTT. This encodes CASSLRPQGNTEAFF. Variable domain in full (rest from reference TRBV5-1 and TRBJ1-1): KAGVTQTPRYLIKTRGQQVTLSCSPISGHRSVSWYQQTPGQGLQFLFEYFSETQRNKGNFPGRFSGRQFSNSRSEMNVSTLELGDSALYLCASSLRPQGNTEAFFGQGTRLTVV.

The CDR3 here is CASSLLGGRRDTGELFF. CDR3 DNA: TGTGCCAGCAGCTTGTTGGGGGGGCGCAGGGACACCGGGGAGCTGTTTTTT. The J gene is TRBJ2-2, the V gene TRBV5-5, with a weak D call TRBD2 (7 bases). Looked up from germline, CDR1 is SGHKS and CDR2 is YYEKEE (reference sequence). Deletions cut 1 base from V and 3 bases from J, with 16 bases between. The CDR3 is 17 residues long.

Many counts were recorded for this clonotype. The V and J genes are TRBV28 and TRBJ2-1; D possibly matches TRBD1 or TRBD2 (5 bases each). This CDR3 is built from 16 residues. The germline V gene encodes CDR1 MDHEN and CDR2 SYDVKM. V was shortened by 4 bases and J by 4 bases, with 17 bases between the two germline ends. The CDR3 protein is CASSWRGAATYNEQFF. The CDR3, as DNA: TGTGCCAGCAGTTGGCGAGGGGCAGCCACGTACAATGAGCAGTTCTTC.

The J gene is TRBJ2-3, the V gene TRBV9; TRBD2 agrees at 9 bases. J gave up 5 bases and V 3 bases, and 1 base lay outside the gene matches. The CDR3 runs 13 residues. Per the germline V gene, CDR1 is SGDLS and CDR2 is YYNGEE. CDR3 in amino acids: CASSGGGGDTQYF. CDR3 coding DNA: TGTGCCAGCAGCGGCGGGGGGGGAGATACGCAGTATTTT.

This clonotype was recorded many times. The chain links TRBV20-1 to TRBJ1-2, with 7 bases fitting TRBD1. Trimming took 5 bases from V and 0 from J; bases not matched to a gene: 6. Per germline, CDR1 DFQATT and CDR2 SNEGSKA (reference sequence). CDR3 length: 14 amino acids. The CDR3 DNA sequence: TGCAGTGCTTACGACAGGGTCCCTAACTATGGCTACACCTTC. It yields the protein CSAYDRVPNYGYTF.

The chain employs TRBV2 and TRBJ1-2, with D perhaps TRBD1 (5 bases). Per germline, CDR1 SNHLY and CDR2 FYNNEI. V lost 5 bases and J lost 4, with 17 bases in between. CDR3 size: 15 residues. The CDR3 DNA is TGTGCCAGCAGTTTTGGGCAGGGTAGAGGCTATGGCTACACCTTC. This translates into CASSFGQGRGYGYTF.

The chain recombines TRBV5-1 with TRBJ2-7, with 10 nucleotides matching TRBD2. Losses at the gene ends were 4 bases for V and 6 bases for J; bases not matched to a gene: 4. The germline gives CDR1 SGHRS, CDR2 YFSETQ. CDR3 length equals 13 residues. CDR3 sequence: CASSVTSGFEQYF. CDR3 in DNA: TGCGCCAGCAGCGTGACTAGCGGGTTCGAGCAGTACTTC.

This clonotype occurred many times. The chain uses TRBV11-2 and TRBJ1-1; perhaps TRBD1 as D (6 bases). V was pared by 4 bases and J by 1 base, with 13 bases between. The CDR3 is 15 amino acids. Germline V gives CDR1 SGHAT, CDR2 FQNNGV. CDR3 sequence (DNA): TGTGCCAGCAGCTCGGGACATAACCAGAACACTGAAGCTTTCTTT. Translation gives CASSSGHNQNTEAFF.

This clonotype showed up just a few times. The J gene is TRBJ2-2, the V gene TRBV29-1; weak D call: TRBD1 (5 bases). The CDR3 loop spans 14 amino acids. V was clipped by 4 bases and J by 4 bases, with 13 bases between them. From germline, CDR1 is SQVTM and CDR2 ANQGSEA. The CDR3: CSVVGGRGTGELFF. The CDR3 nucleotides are TGCAGCGTTGTCGGCGGAAGGGGCACCGGGGAGCTGTTTTTT.

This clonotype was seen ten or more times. Written as DNA, the CDR3 is TGTGCCAGCAGTTTATCCGGGGGAGCGAATGAAAAACTGTTTTTT. Its protein is CASSLSGGANEKLFF. The rearrangement links TRBV12-3 or TRBV12-4 to TRBJ1-4, with D perhaps matching TRBD1 (5 bases). The CDR3 is 15 amino acids. Trimming cost V 2 bases and J 5 bases, with 12 bases left between them.

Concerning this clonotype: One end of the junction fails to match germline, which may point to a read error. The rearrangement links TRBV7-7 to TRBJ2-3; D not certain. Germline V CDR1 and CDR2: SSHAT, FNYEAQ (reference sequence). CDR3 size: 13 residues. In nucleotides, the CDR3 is TGTGCTAGCAGCTTATTTCAGTCAGATACGCAGTATTTT. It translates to CASSLFQSDTQYF.

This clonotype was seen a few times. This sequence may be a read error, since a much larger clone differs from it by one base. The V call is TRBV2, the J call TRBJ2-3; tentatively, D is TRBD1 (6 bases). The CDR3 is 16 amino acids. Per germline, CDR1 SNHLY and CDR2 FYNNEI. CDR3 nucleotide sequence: TGTGCCTGCAGTGAACAGGGACAACCTAGCACAGATACGCAGTATTTT. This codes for CACSEQGQPSTDTQYF.

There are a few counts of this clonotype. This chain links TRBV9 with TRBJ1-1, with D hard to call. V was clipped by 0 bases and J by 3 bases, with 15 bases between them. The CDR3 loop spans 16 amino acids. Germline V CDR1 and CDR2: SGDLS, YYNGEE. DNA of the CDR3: TGTGCCAGCAGCGTAGTCATCGGCATCGCGGACACTGAAGCTTTCTTT. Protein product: CASSVVIGIADTEAFF.

The CDR3 nucleotides read TGCGCCAGCAGCCAAGACGGGACGTTTCTCGGAGAAAAACTGTTTTTT. This translates into CASSQDGTFLGEKLFF. The J gene is TRBJ1-4, the V gene TRBV4-1; TRBD1 might be the D (5 bases). The CDR3 has 16 residues. Trimming stripped 0 bases from V and 8 bases from J, with 16 bases between. Germline V gives CDR1 MGHRA, CDR2 YSYEKL.

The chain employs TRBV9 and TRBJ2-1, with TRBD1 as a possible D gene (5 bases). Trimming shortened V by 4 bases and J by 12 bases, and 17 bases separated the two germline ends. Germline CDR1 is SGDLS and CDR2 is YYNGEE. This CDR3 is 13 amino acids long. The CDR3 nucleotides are TGTGCCAGCAGCCCAGGTTTAGGGGTCTGGCAGTTCTTC. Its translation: CASSPGLGVWQFF.

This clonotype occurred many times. CDR3 in amino acids: CASSLGTGLYEQYF. CDR3 DNA: TGCGCCAGCAGCTTGGGGACAGGCCTCTACGAGCAGTACTTC. V gene TRBV5-1 combines with J gene TRBJ2-7; 7 bases match TRBD1. Per the germline V gene, CDR1 is SGHRS and CDR2 is YFSETQ. The CDR3 is 14 residues long. The ends lost 0 bases at V and 3 bases at J; junction bases unmatched: 3.

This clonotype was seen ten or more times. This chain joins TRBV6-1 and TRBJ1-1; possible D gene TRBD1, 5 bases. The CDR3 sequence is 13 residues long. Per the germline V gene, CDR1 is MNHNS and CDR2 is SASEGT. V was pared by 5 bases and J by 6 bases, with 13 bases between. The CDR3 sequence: CASSPFGTSEAFF. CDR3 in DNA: TGTGCCAGCAGTCCTTTCGGGACGTCTGAAGCTTTCTTT.

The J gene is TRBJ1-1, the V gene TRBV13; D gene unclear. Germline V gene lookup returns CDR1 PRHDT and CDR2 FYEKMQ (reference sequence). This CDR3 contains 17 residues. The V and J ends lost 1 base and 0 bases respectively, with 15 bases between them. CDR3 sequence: CASSLEVNSRVNTEAFF. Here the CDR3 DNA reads TGTGCCAGCAGCTTAGAGGTCAACTCGAGGGTGAACACTGAAGCTTTCTTT.

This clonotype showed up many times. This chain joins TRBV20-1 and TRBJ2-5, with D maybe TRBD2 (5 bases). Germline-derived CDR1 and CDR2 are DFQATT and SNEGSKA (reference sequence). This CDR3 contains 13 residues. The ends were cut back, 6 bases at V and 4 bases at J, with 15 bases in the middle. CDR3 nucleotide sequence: TGCAGTGCCCTGAGTGGCGCGGGAGAGACCCAGTACTTC. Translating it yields CSALSGAGETQYF.